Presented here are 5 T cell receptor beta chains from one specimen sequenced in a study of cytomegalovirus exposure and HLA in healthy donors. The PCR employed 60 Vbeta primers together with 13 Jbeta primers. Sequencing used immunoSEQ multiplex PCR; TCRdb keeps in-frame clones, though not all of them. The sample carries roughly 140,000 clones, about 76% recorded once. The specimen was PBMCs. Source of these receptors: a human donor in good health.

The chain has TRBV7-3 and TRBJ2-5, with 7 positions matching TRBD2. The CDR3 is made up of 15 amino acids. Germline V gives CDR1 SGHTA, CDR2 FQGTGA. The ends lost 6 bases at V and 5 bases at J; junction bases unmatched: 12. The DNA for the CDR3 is TGTGCCAGCAGTCTCACTAGTACGGGAGGTGAGACCCAGTACTTC. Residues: CASSLTSTGGETQYF.

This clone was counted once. CDR3 protein: CASSLLYYQETQYF. The DNA of the CDR3 is TGCGCCAGCAGCTTGCTTTACTACCAAGAGACCCAGTACTTC. This rearrangement joins TRBV5-1 to TRBJ2-5; D remains unclear. V gave up 1 base and J gave up 0 bases, with 7 bases separating them. The CDR3 totals 14 residues. The germline V gene encodes CDR1 SGHRS and CDR2 YFSETQ.

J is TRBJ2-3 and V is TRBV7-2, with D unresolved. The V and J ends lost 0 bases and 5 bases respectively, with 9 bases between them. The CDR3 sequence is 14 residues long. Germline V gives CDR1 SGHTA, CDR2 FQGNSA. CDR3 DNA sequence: TGTGCCAGCAGCTTAGCCGGGTTTGGAGATACGCAGTATTTT. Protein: CASSLAGFGDTQYF.

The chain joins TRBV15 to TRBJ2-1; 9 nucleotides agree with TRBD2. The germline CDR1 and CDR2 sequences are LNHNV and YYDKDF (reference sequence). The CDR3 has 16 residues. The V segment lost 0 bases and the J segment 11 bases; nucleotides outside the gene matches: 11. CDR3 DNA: TGTGCCACCAGCAGAGACGGCGGGAGGGCGACAATACAGCAGTTCTTC. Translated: CATSRDGGRATIQQFF.

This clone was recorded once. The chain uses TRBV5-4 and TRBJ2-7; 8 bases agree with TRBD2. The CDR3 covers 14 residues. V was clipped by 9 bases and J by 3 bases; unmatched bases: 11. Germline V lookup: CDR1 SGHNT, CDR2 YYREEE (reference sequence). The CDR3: CAIKTSGINYEQYF. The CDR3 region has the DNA TGTGCCATAAAAACTAGCGGCATAAACTACGAGCAGTACTTC.